Sequencing of this T cell receptor beta chain was carried out in a study of regulatory T cells in long-lasting Graves disease. The time point was: persistent/refractory GD, antithyroid drugs over 5 years with positive TRAb. PBMCs were the source of the RNA used for TCR sequencing. The CDR3 extends over 14 amino acids. Trimming removed 6 bases at V and 5 bases at J, with 16 bases between. Germline CDR1 MDHEN, CDR2 SYDVKM. Assembly of TCR beta libraries relied on iRepertoire HTBI primers together with Arm-PCR of CDR3 regions. A single record per CDR3 protein comes from TCRdb applying MiXCR to the multiplex PCR reads. Of 600,000 to 800,000 distinct CDR3 sequences detected, around 32% appear once; the ten largest clones hold 40% to 50%. This clonotype appeared many times.

This rearrangement joins TRBV28 to TRBJ2-5; possible D gene TRBD1, 6 bases. Source: peripheral blood mononuclear cells (PBMCs), taken when the disease was refractory, from a patient treated with antithyroid drugs. The sequence was collected from a female donor with Graves disease. The CDR3 loop reads CASRGHVRGETQYF. The CDR3 DNA follows: TGTGCCAGCAGGGGACACGTTAGGGGGGAGACCCAGTACTTC.